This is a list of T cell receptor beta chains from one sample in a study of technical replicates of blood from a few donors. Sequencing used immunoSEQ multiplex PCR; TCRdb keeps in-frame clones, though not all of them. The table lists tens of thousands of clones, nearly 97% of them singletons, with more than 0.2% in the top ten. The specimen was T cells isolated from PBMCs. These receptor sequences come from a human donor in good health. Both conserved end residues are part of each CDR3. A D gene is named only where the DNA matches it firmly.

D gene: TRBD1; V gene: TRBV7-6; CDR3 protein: CASSLNRGSYGYTF
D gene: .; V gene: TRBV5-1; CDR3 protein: CASSSTGSSSYEQYF
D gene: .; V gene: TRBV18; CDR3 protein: CASSPDGVAYRGTEAFF
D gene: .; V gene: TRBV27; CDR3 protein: CASSLSGGSGYTF
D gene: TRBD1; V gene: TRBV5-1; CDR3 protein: CASSLKGGQGATTEAFF
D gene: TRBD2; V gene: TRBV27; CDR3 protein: CASSLGRVDEQFF
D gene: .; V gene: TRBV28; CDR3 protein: CASNNPGSSYEQYF
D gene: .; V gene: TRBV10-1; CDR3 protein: CASSQVSSYEQYF
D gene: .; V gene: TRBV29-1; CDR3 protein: CSTGGNPYEQYF
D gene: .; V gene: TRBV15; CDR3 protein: CATSFATTYEQYF
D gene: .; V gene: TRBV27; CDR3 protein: CASSHDEVGATDTQYF
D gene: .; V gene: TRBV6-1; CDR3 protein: CASSEALLLGPKQYF
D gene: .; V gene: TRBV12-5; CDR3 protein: CASGSFSVYSNQPQHF
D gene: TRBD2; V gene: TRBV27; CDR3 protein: CASSLLAGGSYEQYF
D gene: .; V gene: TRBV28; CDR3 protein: CASNKANQPQHF